The 5 T cell receptor beta chains below all came from one sample that was sequenced in a study of T cell changes during pregnancy in multiple sclerosis. Generated by immunoSEQ multiplex PCR, the TCRdb table keeps only in-frame clones and is missing some. Of some 60,000 clones listed, approximately 90% are singletons. Sequenced material: peripheral blood, taken after pregnancy. The receptors derive from a female donor in good health, enrolled as a control in a pregnancy study.

The chain carries TRBV7-3 and TRBJ2-3; weak D call: TRBD2 (5 bases). The CDR3 length is 14 residues. CDR1 SGHTA and CDR2 FQGTGA come from the germline V gene. Between the trimmed V and J ends, which lost 2 bases and 7 bases, there was a span of 13 bases. CDR3 nucleotides: TGTGCCAGCAGCTTATTAGGGCGAGGGAATACGCAGTATTTT. Its translation: CASSLLGRGNTQYF.

The sample holds one count of this clone. CDR3 loop: CASSLGTGNTGELFF. The CDR3 DNA reads as TGTGCCAGCTCACTAGGGACAGGGAACACCGGGGAGCTGTTTTTT. The chain carries TRBV18 and TRBJ2-2, with 8 positions matching TRBD1. The CDR3 length is 15 residues. Germline-derived CDR1 and CDR2 are KGHSH and LQKENI. Germline trimming cut 4 bases from V and 1 base from J; bases unmatched to any gene: 2. Using reference TRBV18 and TRBJ2-2 for the parts outside the CDR3, the full variable domain is NAGVMQNPRHLVRRRGQEARLRCSPMKGHSHVYWYRQLPEEGLKFMVYLQKENIIDESGMPKERFSAEFPKEGPSILRIQQVVRGDSAAYFCASSLGTGNTGELFFGEGSRLTVL.

The genes are TRBV5-4 and TRBJ1-1, with 8 bases identical to TRBD1. CDR1 and CDR2 (germline): SGHNT, YYREEE (reference sequence). Trimming removed 7 bases from V and 2 bases from J; junction bases left unmatched: 4. The CDR3 covers 13 residues. DNA for the CDR3: TGTGCCAGCCAGGGACAGGCAAACACTGAAGCTTTCTTT. Residues: CASQGQANTEAFF.

The chain is built from TRBV11-1 and TRBJ1-2; TRBD1 is a possible D gene (5 bases). With 2 bases removed from V and 3 bases from J, the gap between germline ends came to 10 bases. The CDR3 runs to 14 residues. CDR1 and CDR2 (germline): SGHAT, FQDESV (reference sequence). The CDR3 nucleotides read TGTGCCAGCAGCTTAAACGGAGGGGACTATGGCTACACCTTC. It translates to CASSLNGGDYGYTF.

This clone showed up just once. This chain joins TRBV12-5 and TRBJ2-7; D is uncertain. Trimming took 1 base from V and 5 from J, leaving 9 bases between them. The CDR3 is made up of 13 amino acids. CDR1 and CDR2 from the germline V gene are LGHNT and FRNRAP. The CDR3 nucleotides are TGTGCTAGTGGTTTGGGAAGTGGAGACGAGCAGTACTTC. The encoded protein is CASGLGSGDEQYF.